This is a list of T cell receptor beta chains from one sample in a study of blood T cells in healthy people across ages. MiXCR, applied by TCRdb to the 5' RACE reads, yields one record per CDR3 protein. The data show approximately 760,000 distinct CDR3 sequences, just under 25% seen once. The same sample was also used in a study of T cells of mothers and their children.

Sequenced sample: blood. The receptors were sampled from a boy aged 5-17 years in good health. Each CDR3 is given without its conserved first and last residue. D genes are given only for firm matches.

d_gene,v_gene,j_gene,CDR3aa
NA,TRBV27,TRBJ2-3,ASSFGVQTDTQY
TRBD2,TRBV7-3,TRBJ2-1,ASSSLTSGSYNEQL
NA,TRBV27,TRBJ2-1,ASSLSALNEQF
NA,TRBV20-1,TRBJ2-5,SARDIRLETQY
NA,TRBV12-5,TRBJ2-5,ASAMGETQY
TRBD2,TRBV3-1,TRBJ2-7,ASSVLADISYEQY
TRBD2,TRBV11-2,TRBJ2-1,ASSLNSGGRNEQF
NA,TRBV7-3,TRBJ2-1,ASSLTGTVNEQF
NA,TRBV7-2,TRBJ2-5,ASSLANIRRETQY
TRBD2,TRBV5-5,TRBJ2-1,ASSPEREAYNEQF
TRBD2,TRBV7-3,TRBJ2-3,ASSLGGGITDTQY
TRBD1,TRBV27,TRBJ1-2,ASSLSGGTDGYT
TRBD2,TRBV28,TRBJ2-5,ASSLTGGVTQY
TRBD1,TRBV4-1,TRBJ2-5,ASRAPGQGAETQY
NA,TRBV7-9,TRBJ2-7,ASSNRDTPYEQY
TRBD2,TRBV20-1,TRBJ2-5,SAPEGGRRETQY
NA,TRBV29-1,TRBJ2-5,SVESRNQETQY
NA,TRBV28,TRBJ2-5,ASREKETQY
NA,TRBV11-3,TRBJ2-2,ASSPSQASWTGELF
TRBD2,TRBV5-1,TRBJ2-1,ASSWSGEGDEQF
NA,TRBV6-2/TRBV6-3,TRBJ2-3,ASSYTEEGPDTQY
NA,TRBV28,TRBJ2-5,ASRGGTPWVGETQY
NA,TRBV19,TRBJ1-2,ASSIGGNQNYGYT
TRBD2,TRBV6-5,TRBJ2-4,ASSYTAGRDIQY
NA,TRBV7-2,TRBJ1-1,ASSSEGDLTEAF
TRBD2,TRBV7-3,TRBJ2-1,ASSSRTSGSRDEQF
TRBD1,TRBV9,TRBJ1-2,ASSGDRDSYGYT
NA,TRBV6-5,TRBJ2-7,ASSYGQATYEQY
NA,TRBV20-1,TRBJ2-1,SASRPGTYNEQF
TRBD1,TRBV9,TRBJ1-2,ASSPRPRQGGYYGYT
NA,TRBV20-1,TRBJ2-4,SASPGTNIQY
NA,TRBV20-1,TRBJ2-1,SARDQLTIHLYNEQF
NA,TRBV2,TRBJ1-2,ASSEDSRVYGYT
TRBD2,TRBV12-3/TRBV12-4,TRBJ2-7,ASSLPGLVHYEQY
NA,TRBV11-2,NA,ASSPISDGGFYNEQF
NA,TRBV2,TRBJ1-2,ASGRIYGYT
TRBD1,TRBV6-1,TRBJ2-7,ASSGPGTAYEQY
NA,TRBV5-1,TRBJ2-1,ASSLGEMYNEQF
NA,TRBV7-9,TRBJ1-3,ASSLAMDGGNTIY
NA,TRBV12-3/TRBV12-4,TRBJ2-1,ASSLLAGQRF
TRBD1,TRBV9,TRBJ1-4,ASSGPGTENEKLF
NA,TRBV29-1,TRBJ1-1,SVVGANTEAF
TRBD2,TRBV13,TRBJ2-2,ASSFLTSGTNTGELF
NA,TRBV28,TRBJ2-7,ASSPLETISSYEQY
TRBD1,TRBV20-1,TRBJ1-2,SARRDRALANYGYT
NA,TRBV20-1,TRBJ2-5,SASAGALQETQY
NA,TRBV11-2,TRBJ2-7,ASSDTGYYEQY
NA,TRBV20-1,TRBJ1-5,SATGMGGGRFQQPQH
NA,TRBV11-2,TRBJ2-2,ASSLGGHGGELF
NA,TRBV6-5,TRBJ2-5,ASSRDNQRETQY